This T cell receptor beta chain was documented in a study of blood T cell repertoires in COVID-19. Background on the study: Both acute and convalescent COVID-19 samples were obtained from the United States, Italy and Spain. T cells, B-cell-depleted T cells, or PBMCs provided the cDNA or gDNA that served as material.

The V gene end was trimmed by 4 bases and the J gene end by 9 bases; junction bases not matched to a gene: 9. The CDR3 is made up of 14 amino acids. Germline V gives CDR1 SGHRS, CDR2 YFSETQ. Original methodology: Using reference gene primer amplification, nucleated cell counts were estimated. TCRdb's table, derived via immunoSEQ multiplex PCR, lists solely in-frame clones and lacks some. That table supplies the V and J calls and clone size; D and trimming were determined from the DNA. Here the sample spans over 60,000 clones, 75% to 90% being singletons. The V call is TRBV5-1, the J call TRBJ2-3; 9 bases map to TRBD2. Material: peripheral blood. This TCR derives from a human donor in a cohort sampled during active COVID-19. The DNA of the CDR3 is TGCGCCAGCAGCCCCGGGACTAGCCTCCCCACGCAGTATTTT. This codes for CASSPGTSLPTQYF. The entire variable domain, with the rest obtained from reference TRBV5-1 and TRBJ2-3, is as follows: KAGVTQTPRYLIKTRGQQVTLSCSPISGHRSVSWYQQTPGQGLQFLFEYFSETQRNKGNFPGRFSGRQFSNSRSEMNVSTLELGDSALYLCASSPGTSLPTQYFGPGTRLTVL.